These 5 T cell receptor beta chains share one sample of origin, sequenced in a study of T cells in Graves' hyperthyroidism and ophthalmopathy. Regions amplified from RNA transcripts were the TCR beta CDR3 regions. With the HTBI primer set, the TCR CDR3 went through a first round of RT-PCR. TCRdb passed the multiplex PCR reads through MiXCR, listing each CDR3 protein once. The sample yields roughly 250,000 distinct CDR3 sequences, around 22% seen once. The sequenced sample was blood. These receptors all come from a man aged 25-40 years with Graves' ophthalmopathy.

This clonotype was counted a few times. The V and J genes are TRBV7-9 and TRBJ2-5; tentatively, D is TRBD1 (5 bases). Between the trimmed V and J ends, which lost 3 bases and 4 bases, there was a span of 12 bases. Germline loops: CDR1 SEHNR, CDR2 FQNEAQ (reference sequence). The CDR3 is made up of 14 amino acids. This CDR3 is CASSFGAALETQYF. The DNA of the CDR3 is TGTGCCAGCAGCTTTGGGGCAGCTTTAGAGACCCAGTACTTC.

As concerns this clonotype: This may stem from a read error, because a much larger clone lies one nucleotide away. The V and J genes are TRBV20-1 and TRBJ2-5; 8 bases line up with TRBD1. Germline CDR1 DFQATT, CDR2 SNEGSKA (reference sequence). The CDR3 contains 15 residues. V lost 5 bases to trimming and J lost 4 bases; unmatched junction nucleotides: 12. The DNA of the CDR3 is TGCAGTGCTGGTCCTAGTCAGGGGGCTGGAGAGACCCAGTACTTC. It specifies CSAGPSQGAGETQYF.

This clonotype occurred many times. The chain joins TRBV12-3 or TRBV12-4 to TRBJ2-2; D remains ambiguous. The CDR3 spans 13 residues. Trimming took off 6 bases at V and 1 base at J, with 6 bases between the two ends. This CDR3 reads CASRPQNTGELFF. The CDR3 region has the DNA TGTGCCAGCAGACCTCAGAACACCGGGGAGCTGTTTTTT.

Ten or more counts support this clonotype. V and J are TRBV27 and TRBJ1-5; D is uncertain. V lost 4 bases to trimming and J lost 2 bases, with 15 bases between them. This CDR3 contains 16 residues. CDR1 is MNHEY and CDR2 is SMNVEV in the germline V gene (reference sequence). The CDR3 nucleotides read TGTGCCAGCAGTTCTACCCCCCCAGTAGGCAATCAGCCCCAGCATTTT. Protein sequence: CASSSTPPVGNQPQHF.

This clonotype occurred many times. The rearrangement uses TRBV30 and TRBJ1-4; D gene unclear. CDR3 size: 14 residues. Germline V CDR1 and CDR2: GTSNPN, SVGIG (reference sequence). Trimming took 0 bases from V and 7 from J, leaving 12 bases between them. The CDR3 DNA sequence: TGTGCCTGGAGTGTACAGCAGACCGGTGAAAAACTGTTTTTT. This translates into CAWSVQQTGEKLFF.